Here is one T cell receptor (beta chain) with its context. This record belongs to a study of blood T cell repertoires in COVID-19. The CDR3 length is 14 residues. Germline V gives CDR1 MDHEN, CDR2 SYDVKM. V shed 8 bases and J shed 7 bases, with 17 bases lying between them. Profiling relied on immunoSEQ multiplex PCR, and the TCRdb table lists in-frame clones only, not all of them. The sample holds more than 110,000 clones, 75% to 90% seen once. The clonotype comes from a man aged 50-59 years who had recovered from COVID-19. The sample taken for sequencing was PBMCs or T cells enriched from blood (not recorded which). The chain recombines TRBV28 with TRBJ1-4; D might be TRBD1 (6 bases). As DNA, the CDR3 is TGTGCCAGCGGGTACAGGGATAGTACTGAAAAACTGTTTTTT. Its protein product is CASGYRDSTEKLFF.